This passage covers 3 T cell receptor beta chains from one sample sequenced in a study of blood T cells in healthy people across ages. A J-beta primer mix and a sample-barcoded 5' primer were used in a second PCR of roughly 7 to 12 cycles. TCRdb processed the 5' RACE reads anew with MiXCR; each CDR3 protein has one entry. Among around 780,000 distinct CDR3 sequences listed, 25% to 30% were seen once. The same specimen was also included in a second study, on T cells of mothers and their children.

Sequenced input: blood. These receptor sequences come from a boy younger than 18 in good health.

This clonotype was detected once. CDR3 sequence (DNA): TGCGCCAGCAGTATTACAGGGGGTTACTATGGCTACACCTTC. Translation: CASSITGGYYGYTF. The chain recombines TRBV10-2 with TRBJ1-2, with 8 bases lining up with TRBD1. V shed 5 bases and J 3 bases; nucleotides not matched to a gene: 5. CDR3 length: 14 residues. Germline V gene sequence: CDR1 WSHSY, CDR2 SAAADI.

This clonotype was counted between two and nine times. This sequence joins TRBV7-8 and TRBJ2-2; D is unclear. Trimming pared 4 bases from V and 4 bases from J, leaving 28 bases between. The germline CDR1 and CDR2 sequences are SGHVS and FQNEAQ. The CDR3 sequence is 20 residues long. The CDR3 here is CASSSSIESTWGPFTGELFF. The CDR3 nucleotides read TGTGCCAGCAGCTCCAGCATCGAATCAACATGGGGTCCTTTCACCGGGGAGCTGTTTTTT.

In this sample, this clonotype turned up a few times. At one end, the junction sequence differs from germline, possibly due to a read error. The rearrangement uses TRBV29-1 and TRBJ1-1; TRBD1 might be the D (5 bases). The CDR3 has 12 amino acids. Germline CDR1 is SQVTM and CDR2 is ANQGSEA. CDR3 loop: CGVGTGNTEAFF. DNA for the CDR3: TGCGGCGTTGGGACGGGGAACACTGAAGCTTTCTTT.